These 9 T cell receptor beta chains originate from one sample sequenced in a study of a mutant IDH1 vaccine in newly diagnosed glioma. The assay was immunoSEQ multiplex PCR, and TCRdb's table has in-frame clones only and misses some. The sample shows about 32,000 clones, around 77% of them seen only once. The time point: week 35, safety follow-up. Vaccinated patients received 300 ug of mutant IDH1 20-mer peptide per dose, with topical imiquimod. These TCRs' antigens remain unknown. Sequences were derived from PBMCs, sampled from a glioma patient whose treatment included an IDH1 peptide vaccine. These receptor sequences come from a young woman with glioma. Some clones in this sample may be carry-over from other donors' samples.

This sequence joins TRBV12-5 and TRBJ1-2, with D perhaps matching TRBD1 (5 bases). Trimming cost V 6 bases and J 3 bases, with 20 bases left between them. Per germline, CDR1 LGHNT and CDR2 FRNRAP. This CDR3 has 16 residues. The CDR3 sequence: CASGRLGDRRYYGYTF. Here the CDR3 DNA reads TGTGCTAGTGGCCGACTAGGGGACCGACGCTACTATGGCTACACCTTC.

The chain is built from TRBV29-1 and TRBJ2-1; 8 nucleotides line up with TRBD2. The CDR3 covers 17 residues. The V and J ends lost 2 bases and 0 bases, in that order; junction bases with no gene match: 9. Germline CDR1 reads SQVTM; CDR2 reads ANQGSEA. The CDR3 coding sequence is TGCAGCGTTGAACTTCCTTGGGGGACTAGCTCCTACAATGAGCAGTTCTTC. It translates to CSVELPWGTSSYNEQFF.

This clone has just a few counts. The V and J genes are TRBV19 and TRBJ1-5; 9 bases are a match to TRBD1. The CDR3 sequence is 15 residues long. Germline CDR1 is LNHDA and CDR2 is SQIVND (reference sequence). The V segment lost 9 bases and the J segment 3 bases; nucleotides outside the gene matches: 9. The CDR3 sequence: CASRPGTGYNQPQHF. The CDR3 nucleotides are TGTGCCAGCCGCCCCGGGACAGGGTACAATCAGCCCCAGCATTTT.

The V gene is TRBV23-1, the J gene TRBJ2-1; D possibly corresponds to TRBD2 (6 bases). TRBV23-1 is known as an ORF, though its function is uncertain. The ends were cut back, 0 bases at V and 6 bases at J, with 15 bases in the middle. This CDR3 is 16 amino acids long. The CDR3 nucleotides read TGCGCCAGCAGTCAATCGGGGGACTCCGATGGCAATGAGCAGTTCTTC. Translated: CASSQSGDSDGNEQFF.

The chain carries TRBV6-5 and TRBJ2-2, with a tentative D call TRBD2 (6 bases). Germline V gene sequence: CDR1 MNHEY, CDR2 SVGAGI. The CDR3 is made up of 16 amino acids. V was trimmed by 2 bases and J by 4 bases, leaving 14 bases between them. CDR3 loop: CASSYTPGVGTGELFF. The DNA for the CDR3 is TGTGCCAGCAGTTACACCCCGGGGGTGGGCACCGGGGAGCTGTTTTTT.

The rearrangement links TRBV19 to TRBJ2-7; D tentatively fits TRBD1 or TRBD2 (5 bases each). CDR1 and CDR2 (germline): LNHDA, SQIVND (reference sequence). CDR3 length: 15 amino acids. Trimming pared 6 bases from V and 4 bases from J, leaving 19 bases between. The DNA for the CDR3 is TGTGCCAGTAGCCTAACCCCCTCCGGGGCTTACGAGCAGTACTTC. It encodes CASSLTPSGAYEQYF.

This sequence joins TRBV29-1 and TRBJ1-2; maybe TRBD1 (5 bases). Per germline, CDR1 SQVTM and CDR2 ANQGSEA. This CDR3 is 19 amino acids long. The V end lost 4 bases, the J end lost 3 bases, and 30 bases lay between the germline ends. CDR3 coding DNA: TGCAGCGTTGTGGGTGTTGTGGGTGTGTTGGGGCAGCCTGACTATGGCTACACCTTC. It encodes CSVVGVVGVLGQPDYGYTF. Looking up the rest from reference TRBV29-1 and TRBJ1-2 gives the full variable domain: SAVISQKPSRDICQRGTSLTIQCQVDSQVTMMFWYRQQPGQSLTLIATANQGSEATYESGFVIDKFPISRPNLTFSTLTVSNMSPEDSSIYLCSVVGVVGVLGQPDYGYTFGSGTRLTVV.

CDR3 nucleotide sequence: TGCGCCAGCAGCTTGACCGGTGGGGCAATTGAGCAGTACTTC. It yields the protein CASSLTGGAIEQYF. The chain couples TRBV5-1 to TRBJ2-7; a possible D gene is TRBD1 (5 bases). Germline assignment: CDR1 SGHRS and CDR2 YFSETQ. The CDR3 length is 14 residues. Trimming cost V 1 base and J 7 bases, with 15 bases left between them.

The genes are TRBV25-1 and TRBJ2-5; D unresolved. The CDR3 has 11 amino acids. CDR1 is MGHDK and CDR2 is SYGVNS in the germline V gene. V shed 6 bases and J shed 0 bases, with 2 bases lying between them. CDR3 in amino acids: CASSNQETQYF. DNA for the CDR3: TGTGCCAGCAGCAACCAAGAGACCCAGTACTTC.